This is a list of T cell receptor beta chains from one sample in a study of blood T cell repertoires in COVID-19. Libraries were prepared by immunoSEQ multiplex PCR; TCRdb keeps only in-frame clonotypes and omits some of them. The table lists more than 45,000 clones, over 80% of them singletons. The sample comprised peripheral blood. The receptor set was obtained from an elderly man in a cohort sampled during active COVID-19. CDR3s include the opening cysteine and the closing phenylalanine or tryptophan. Each record gives: CDR3 protein, CDR3 DNA, clone size, D gene, V gene, J gene. A D gene is named only where the DNA matches it firmly. Rows may omit the clone size; those that give it use once, few, many or a size class.

CASRGQGLTYEQYF	TGTGCCAGCAGAGGACAGGGGCTCACCTACGAGCAGTACTTC	NA	TRBD1	TRBV25-1	TRBJ2-7
CASSPGAGAYEQYF	TGTGCCAGCAGCCCTGGCGCAGGGGCCTACGAGCAGTACTTC	NA	NA	TRBV5-6	TRBJ2-7
CASRQGQGGIIGELFF	TGCGCCAGCAGACAAGGACAGGGAGGAATTATCGGGGAGCTGTTTTTT	NA	TRBD1	TRBV5-1	TRBJ2-2
CASSKGTGLIEQYF	TGTGCCAGCAGCAAAGGGACAGGGTTAATCGAGCAGTACTTC	NA	TRBD1	TRBV11-2	TRBJ2-7
CASSSQGAGNSPLHF	TGTGCCAGCAGCTCACAGGGGGCCGGGAATTCACCCCTCCACTTT	NA	TRBD1	TRBV9	TRBJ1-6
CASSEARDSHAFF	TGTGCCAGCAGTGAAGCTCGGGACAGTCATGCTTTCTTT	once	TRBD1	TRBV6-1	TRBJ1-1
CAWSVNRGRDETQYF	TGTGCCTGGAGTGTAAACAGGGGGCGGGATGAGACCCAGTACTTC	few	TRBD1	TRBV30	TRBJ2-5
CASSLAGRGQAFF	TGCGCCAGCAGCTTGGCTGGCAGGGGGCAGGCTTTCTTT	NA	TRBD1	TRBV5-1	TRBJ1-1
CASSWGQGATGGYTF	TGTGCCAGCAGTTGGGGACAGGGGGCGACCGGGGGCTACACCTTC	NA	TRBD1	TRBV28	TRBJ1-2
CSASYSGRPPDTQYF	TGCAGTGCTAGTTATAGCGGGAGGCCCCCAGATACGCAGTATTTT	NA	TRBD2	TRBV20-1	TRBJ2-3
CASSQDLNTEAFF	TGTGCCAGCAGCCAAGACTTGAACACTGAAGCTTTCTTT	NA	NA	TRBV14	TRBJ1-1
CASSGIRTGSNEQFF	TGCGCCAGCAGTGGCATTAGGACGGGATCCAATGAGCAGTTCTTC	NA	NA	TRBV10-1	TRBJ2-1
CARSLWGHYNSPLHF	TGTGCCAGAAGCTTGTGGGGACACTATAATTCACCCCTCCACTTT	NA	NA	TRBV5-3	TRBJ1-6
CAIAEGTSGHQETQYF	TGTGCCATCGCGGAGGGCACTAGCGGGCACCAAGAGACCCAGTACTTC	NA	TRBD2	TRBV10-3	TRBJ2-5
CASAGTIYNEQFF	TGTGCCTCAGCGGGGACGATCTACAATGAGCAGTTCTTC	once	TRBD2	TRBV30	TRBJ2-1